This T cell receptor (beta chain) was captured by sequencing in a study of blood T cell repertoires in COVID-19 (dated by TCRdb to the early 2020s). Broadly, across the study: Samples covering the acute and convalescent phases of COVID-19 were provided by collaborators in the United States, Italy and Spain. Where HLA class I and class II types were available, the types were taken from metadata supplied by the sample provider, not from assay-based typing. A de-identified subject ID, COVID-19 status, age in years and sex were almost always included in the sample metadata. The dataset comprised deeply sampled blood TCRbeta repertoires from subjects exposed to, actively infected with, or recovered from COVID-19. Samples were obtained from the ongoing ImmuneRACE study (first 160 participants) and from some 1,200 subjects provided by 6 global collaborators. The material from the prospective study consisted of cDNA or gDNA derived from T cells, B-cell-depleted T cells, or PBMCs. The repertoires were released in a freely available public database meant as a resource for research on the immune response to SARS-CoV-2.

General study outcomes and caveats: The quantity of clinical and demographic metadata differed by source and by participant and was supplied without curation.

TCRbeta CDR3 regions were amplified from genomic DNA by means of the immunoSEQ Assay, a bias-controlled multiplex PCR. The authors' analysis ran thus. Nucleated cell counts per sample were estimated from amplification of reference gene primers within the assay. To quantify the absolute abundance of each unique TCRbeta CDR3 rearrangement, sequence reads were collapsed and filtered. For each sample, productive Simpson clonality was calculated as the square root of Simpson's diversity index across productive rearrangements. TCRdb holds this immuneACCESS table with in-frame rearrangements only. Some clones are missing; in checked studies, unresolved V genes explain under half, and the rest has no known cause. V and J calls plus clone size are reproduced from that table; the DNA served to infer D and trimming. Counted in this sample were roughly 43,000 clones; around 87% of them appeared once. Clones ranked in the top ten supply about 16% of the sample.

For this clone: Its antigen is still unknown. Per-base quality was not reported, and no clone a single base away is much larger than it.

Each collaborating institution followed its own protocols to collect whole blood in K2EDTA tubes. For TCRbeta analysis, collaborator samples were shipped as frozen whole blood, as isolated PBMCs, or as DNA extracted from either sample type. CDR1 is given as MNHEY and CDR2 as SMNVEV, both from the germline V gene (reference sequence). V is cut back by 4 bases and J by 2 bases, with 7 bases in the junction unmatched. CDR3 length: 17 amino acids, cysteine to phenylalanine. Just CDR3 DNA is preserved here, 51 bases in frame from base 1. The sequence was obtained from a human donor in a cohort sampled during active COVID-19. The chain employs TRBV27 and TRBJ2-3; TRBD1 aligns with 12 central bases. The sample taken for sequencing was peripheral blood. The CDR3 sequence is CASSWGQGASDTDTQYF. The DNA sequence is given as TGTGCCAGCAGTTGGGGACAGGGGGCAAGTGACACAGATACGCAGTATTTT.